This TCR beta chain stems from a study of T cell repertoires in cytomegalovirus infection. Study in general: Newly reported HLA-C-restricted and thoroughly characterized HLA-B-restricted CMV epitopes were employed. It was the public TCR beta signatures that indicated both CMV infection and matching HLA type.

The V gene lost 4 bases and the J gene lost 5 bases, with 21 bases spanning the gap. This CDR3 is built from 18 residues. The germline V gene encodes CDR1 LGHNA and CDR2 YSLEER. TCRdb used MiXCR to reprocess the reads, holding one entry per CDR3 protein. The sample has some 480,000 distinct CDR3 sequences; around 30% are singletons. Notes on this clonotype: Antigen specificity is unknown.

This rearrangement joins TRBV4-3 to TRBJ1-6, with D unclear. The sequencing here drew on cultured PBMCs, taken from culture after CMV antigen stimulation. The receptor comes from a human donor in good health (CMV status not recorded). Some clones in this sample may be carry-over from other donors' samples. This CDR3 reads CASSPVLRQPPNNSPLHF. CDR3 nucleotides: TGCGCCAGCAGCCCAGTCCTTAGGCAGCCTCCAAATAATTCACCCCTCCACTTT.